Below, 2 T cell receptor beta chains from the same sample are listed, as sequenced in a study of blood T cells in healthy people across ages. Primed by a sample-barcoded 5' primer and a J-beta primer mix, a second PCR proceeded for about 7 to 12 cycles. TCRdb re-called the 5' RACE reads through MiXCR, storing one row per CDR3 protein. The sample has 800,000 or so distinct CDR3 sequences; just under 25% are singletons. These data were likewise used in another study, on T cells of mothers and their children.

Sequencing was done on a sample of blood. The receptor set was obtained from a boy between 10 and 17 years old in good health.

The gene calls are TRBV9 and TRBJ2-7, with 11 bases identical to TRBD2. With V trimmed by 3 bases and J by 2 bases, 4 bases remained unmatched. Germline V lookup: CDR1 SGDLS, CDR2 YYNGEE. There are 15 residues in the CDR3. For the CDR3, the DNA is TGTGCCAGCAGCGCGGGACTAGCGGTTACCTACGAGCAGTACTTC. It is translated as CASSAGLAVTYEQYF.

CDR3 bases: TGCGCCAGCAGCCCCGGAGGCGGGGGGACCTACGAGCAGTACTTC. Translated: CASSPGGGGTYEQYF. V and J are TRBV4-3 and TRBJ2-7; 8 bases align to TRBD2. Germline values: CDR1 LGHNA, CDR2 YSLEER. V lost 4 bases and J lost 2; bases outside the gene matches: 7. The CDR3 covers 15 residues.